Each of the 25 T cell receptor beta chains below was sequenced from the same sample in a study of blood T cell repertoires in COVID-19. Using immunoSEQ multiplex PCR, the repertoire was profiled, and TCRdb retains in-frame clones only, with some absent. In the table there are approximately 90,000 clones, roughly 90% of which are singletons. The sample consisted of peripheral blood. The receptors originated from a man older than 75 with active or convalescent COVID-19.

V gene TRBV2 combines with J gene TRBJ2-7; D gene unclear. There are 13 residues in the CDR3. Trimming pared 2 bases from V and 2 bases from J, leaving 7 bases between. From germline, CDR1 is SNHLY and CDR2 FYNNEI. CDR3 DNA: TGTGCCAGCAGTGAACCCAGAACCTACGAGCAGTACTTC. Residues: CASSEPRTYEQYF. The entire variable domain, with the rest obtained from reference TRBV2 and TRBJ2-7, is as follows: EPEVTQTPSHQVTQMGQEVILRCVPISNHLYFYWYRQILGQKVEFLVSFYNNEISEKSEIFDDQFSVERPDGSNFTLKIRSTKLEDSAMYFCASSEPRTYEQYFGPGTRLTVT.

V gene TRBV5-1 combines with J gene TRBJ1-1; 7 bases line up with TRBD1. The V and J ends lost 4 bases and 5 bases, in that order; junction bases with no gene match: 11. This CDR3 contains 15 residues. Germline lookup yields CDR1 SGHRS and CDR2 YFSETQ. In DNA form, the CDR3 reads TGCGCCAGCAGCGGGGCCGGGACAGTGGGAACTGAAGCTTTCTTT. Protein product: CASSGAGTVGTEAFF.

This chain connects TRBV4-3 to TRBJ2-1, with 10 positions matching TRBD2. This CDR3 has 16 residues. Germline V gene lookup returns CDR1 LGHNA and CDR2 YSLEER. With 0 bases clipped from V and 7 bases from J, the junction kept 6 bases outside the gene matches. The CDR3 sequence: CASSQDASGSRNEQFF. For the CDR3, the DNA is TGCGCCAGCAGCCAAGACGCTAGCGGGAGTAGAAATGAGCAGTTCTTC.

The rearrangement uses TRBV24-1 and TRBJ1-2; 10 bases are shared with TRBD1. CDR1 KGHDR and CDR2 SFDVKD come from the germline V gene. This CDR3 is 16 amino acids long. Unmatched junction bases numbered 7, after V lost 2 bases and J lost 5 bases. The CDR3 sequence: CATSDSTGTGVYGYTF. CDR3 DNA sequence: TGTGCCACCAGTGATTCCACAGGGACAGGGGTATATGGCTACACCTTC.

V usage is TRBV6-5 and J usage is TRBJ2-7; 11 bases line up with TRBD1. The germline CDR1 and CDR2 sequences are MNHEY and SVGAGI. V was pared by 5 bases and J by 5 bases, with 2 bases of the junction left unmatched. There are 13 residues in the CDR3. The CDR3 loop is CASSRDRGDEQYF. CDR3 coding DNA: TGTGCCAGCAGTCGGGACAGGGGGGACGAGCAGTACTTC.

The J gene is TRBJ1-2, the V gene TRBV4-3; 7 nucleotides match TRBD1. V was clipped by 0 bases and J by 4 bases; unmatched bases: 8. Germline values: CDR1 LGHNA, CDR2 YSLEER. The CDR3 consists of 16 residues. This CDR3 is CASSQDTATGPYGYTF. CDR3 sequence (DNA): TGCGCCAGCAGCCAAGATACCGCGACAGGGCCCTATGGCTACACCTTC.

Concerning this clone itself: A much larger clone differs by one base, so this may be a read error. The rearrangement links TRBV7-3 to TRBJ2-5; D remains unclear. Between the trimmed V and J ends, which lost 2 bases and 2 bases, there was a span of 6 bases. The CDR3 has 13 residues. Germline lookup yields CDR1 SGHTA and CDR2 FQGTGA. The CDR3 DNA reads as TGTGCCAGCAGCTTAGGGCAACAAGAGACCCAGTACTTC. Translating gives CASSLGQQETQYF.

CDR3 in DNA: TGCGCCAGCAGCAATGGTGGGGCACAAGAAAATAAACTGTTTTTT. Its translation is CASSNGGAQENKLFF. The V call is TRBV5-1, the J call TRBJ1-4, with a weak D call TRBD1 (5 bases). The V gene's germline CDR1 is SGHRS and CDR2 YFSETQ. The CDR3 totals 15 residues. Between the trimmed V and J ends, which lost 4 bases and 11 bases, there was a span of 21 bases.

This rearrangement joins TRBV7-2 to TRBJ2-7, with 9 positions matching TRBD2. The CDR3 is made up of 14 amino acids. CDR1 and CDR2 from the germline V gene are SGHTA and FQGNSA. V dropped 5 bases and J dropped 5; count of bases not matched to a gene: 7. The CDR3 region is CASSAMGLAHEQYF. CDR3 coding DNA: TGTGCCAGCAGCGCCATGGGACTAGCTCACGAGCAGTACTTC.

V is TRBV2 and J is TRBJ2-7; TRBD1 might be the D (5 bases). Trimming stripped 7 bases from V and 3 bases from J, with 16 bases between. Per germline, CDR1 SNHLY and CDR2 FYNNEI. The CDR3 runs to 14 residues. CDR3 region: CASTHGQGNYEQYF. For the CDR3, the DNA is TGTGCCAGCACCCACGGGCAGGGAAACTACGAGCAGTACTTC.

This chain links TRBV24-1 with TRBJ2-1; tentatively, D is TRBD2 (6 bases). V shed 6 bases and J shed 9 bases, with 8 bases lying between them. CDR1 and CDR2 (germline): KGHDR, SFDVKD. The CDR3 has 11 residues. CDR3 sequence: CATSSGSEQFF. The CDR3 coding sequence is TGTGCCACCAGTTCCGGGAGTGAGCAGTTCTTC.

The V call is TRBV28, the J call TRBJ1-1, with D perhaps TRBD1 (6 bases). CDR3 length: 13 amino acids. V was clipped by 7 bases and J by 1 base, with 10 bases between them. Germline CDR1 and CDR2: MDHEN and SYDVKM. In nucleotides, the CDR3 is TGTGCCAGCATCCCGGGACAGAACACTGAAGCTTTCTTT. It yields the protein CASIPGQNTEAFF.

This clone occurred once. This rearrangement joins TRBV7-9 to TRBJ2-1; 10 bases match TRBD2. V gave up 6 bases and J gave up 5 bases; unmatched junction bases: 7. Germline assignment: CDR1 SEHNR and CDR2 FQNEAQ (reference sequence). The CDR3 loop spans 15 amino acids. CDR3 coding DNA: TGTGCCAGCAGGGCCACTAGCGGGACGCACAATGAGCAGTTCTTC. It specifies CASRATSGTHNEQFF.

The chain combines TRBV30 with TRBJ1-1; possible D gene TRBD1, 5 bases. Trimming pared 2 bases from V and 2 bases from J, leaving 21 bases between. Germline-derived CDR1 and CDR2 are GTSNPN and SVGIG (reference sequence). This CDR3 region has 17 residues. CDR3 bases: TGTGCCTGGAGTTGGAGGGGAGGACTTGGATTTAACACTGAAGCTTTCTTT. Protein product: CAWSWRGGLGFNTEAFF. Supplemented by reference TRBV30 and TRBJ1-1, the full variable domain reads SQTIHQWPATLVQPVGSPLSLECTVEGTSNPNLYWYRQAAGRGLQLLFYSVGIGQISSEVPQNLSASRPQDRQFILSSKKLLLSDSGFYLCAWSWRGGLGFNTEAFFGQGTRLTVV.

The rearrangement links TRBV12-3 or TRBV12-4 to TRBJ2-3; no definite D call. Trimming removed 6 bases at V and 2 bases at J, with 6 bases between. This CDR3 spans 12 amino acids. This CDR3 reads CASRYYTDTQYF. The CDR3 DNA follows: TGTGCCAGCAGATATTACACAGATACGCAGTATTTT.

V and J are TRBV6-6 and TRBJ2-1, with D possibly matching TRBD2 (5 bases). Germline V CDR1 and CDR2: MNHNY, SVGAGI (reference sequence). V dropped 7 bases and J dropped 7 bases, with 14 bases sitting between them. CDR3 length equals 13 residues. The CDR3 DNA follows: TGTGCCAGCAAACATAAGTCGGGAAATGAGCAGTTCTTC. It yields the protein CASKHKSGNEQFF.

The chain couples TRBV28 to TRBJ1-6; D is uncertain. The CDR3 length is 14 residues. The V end lost 4 bases, the J end lost 6 bases, and 10 bases lay between the germline ends. CDR1 and CDR2 from the germline V gene are MDHEN and SYDVKM. The CDR3 nucleotides read TGTGCCAGCAGTTCTGGCCTCGTTAATTCACCCCTCCACTTT. Translated: CASSSGLVNSPLHF.

Relative to its sample, this clone is medium-sized. The chain employs TRBV14 and TRBJ2-1, with 8 bases matching TRBD1. The ends lost 3 bases at V and 8 bases at J; junction bases unmatched: 3. The CDR3 runs to 13 residues. The germline V gene has CDR1 SGHDN and CDR2 FVKESK. CDR3 nucleotides: TGTGCCAGCAGCCAGGGACAGGTCGATGAGCAGTTCTTC. Its translation: CASSQGQVDEQFF.

CDR3 region: CASSQKTGGSGELFF. CDR3 nucleotides: TGTGCCAGCAGCCAAAAGACAGGGGGCTCCGGGGAGCTGTTTTTT. The gene calls are TRBV7-2 and TRBJ2-2, with 10 nucleotides matching TRBD1. CDR1 and CDR2 (germline): SGHTA, FQGNSA. Trimming removed 5 bases from V and 6 bases from J; junction bases left unmatched: 6. This CDR3 spans 15 amino acids.

The chain employs TRBV28 and TRBJ2-1, with D hard to call. V was pared by 3 bases and J by 3 bases, with 12 bases between. CDR1 and CDR2 (germline): MDHEN, SYDVKM. This CDR3 has 15 amino acids. The CDR3 DNA reads TGTGCCAGCAGTTTCTCCCAGTTTGACTACAATGAGCAGTTCTTC. It codes for CASSFSQFDYNEQFF. Variable domain in full (rest from reference TRBV28 and TRBJ2-1): DVKVTQSSRYLVKRTGEKVFLECVQDMDHENMFWYRQDPGLGLRLIYFSYDVKMKEKGDIPEGYSVSREKKERFSLILESASTNQTSMYLCASSFSQFDYNEQFFGPGTRLTVL.

The sample holds one count of this clone. This chain links TRBV6-2 or TRBV6-3 with TRBJ2-7; the match to TRBD2 covers 9 bases. V lost 4 bases and J lost 7; bases outside the gene matches: 8. Germline lookup yields CDR1 MNHEY and CDR2 SVGEGT. The CDR3 runs to 14 residues. The CDR3 protein is CASSFSGSSIEQYF. The CDR3 region has the DNA TGTGCCAGCAGTTTTAGCGGGAGTTCGATAGAGCAGTACTTC.

This rearrangement joins TRBV5-1 to TRBJ1-5; maybe TRBD1 (6 bases). CDR1 is SGHRS and CDR2 is YFSETQ in the germline V gene. The CDR3 spans 14 residues. With 0 bases removed from V and 6 bases from J, the gap between germline ends came to 10 bases. The CDR3 sequence: CASSLEAGVQPQHF. Here the CDR3 DNA reads TGCGCCAGCAGCTTGGAGGCAGGGGTTCAGCCCCAGCATTTT.

The rearrangement links TRBV6-5 to TRBJ1-2, with D tentatively TRBD1 (5 bases). V lost 2 bases to trimming and J lost 7 bases, with 11 bases between them. CDR1 and CDR2 from the germline V gene are MNHEY and SVGAGI. This CDR3 contains 13 residues. The DNA of the CDR3 is TGTGCCAGCAGTTACAGCGGGGGGGTTGGCTACACCTTC. It translates to CASSYSGGVGYTF.

J is TRBJ2-5 and V is TRBV11-3; D gene unclear. From germline, CDR1 is SGHNT and CDR2 YENEEA. V was clipped by 5 bases and J by 0 bases, with 10 bases between them. The CDR3 has 14 amino acids. CDR3 nucleotides: TGTGCCAGCAGCCAGCGAGCGAACCAAGAGACCCAGTACTTC. As protein: CASSQRANQETQYF. Full variable domain (rest looked up from reference TRBV11-3 and TRBJ2-5): EAGVVQSPRYKIIEKKQPVAFWCNPISGHNTLYWYLQNLGQGPELLIRYENEEAVDDSQLPKDRFSAERLKGVDSTLKIQPAELGDSAVYLCASSQRANQETQYFGPGTRLLVL.

The chain combines TRBV4-2 with TRBJ1-4, with a tentative D call TRBD1 (6 bases). CDR1 LGHNA and CDR2 YNFKEQ come from the germline V gene. V was clipped by 5 bases and J by 5 bases, with 15 bases between them. This CDR3 spans 15 amino acids. The CDR3 bases are TGTGCCAGCAGCACCACCGGACAGCAAAATGAAAAACTGTTTTTT. This gives the protein CASSTTGQQNEKLFF.